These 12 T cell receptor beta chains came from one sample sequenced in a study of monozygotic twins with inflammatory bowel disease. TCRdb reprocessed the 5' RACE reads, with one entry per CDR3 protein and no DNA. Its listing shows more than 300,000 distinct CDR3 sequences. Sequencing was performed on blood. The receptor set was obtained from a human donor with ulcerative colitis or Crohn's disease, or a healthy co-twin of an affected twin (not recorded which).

CDR3 sequence: CASSMEGRPTEAFF. The chain uses TRBV5-1 and TRBJ1-1. CDR1 and CDR2 from the germline V gene are SGHRS and YFSETQ. CDR3 length: 14 amino acids.

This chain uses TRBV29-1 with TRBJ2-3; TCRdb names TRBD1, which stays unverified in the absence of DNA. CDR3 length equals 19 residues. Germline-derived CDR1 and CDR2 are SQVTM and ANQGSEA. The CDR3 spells CSVDTRQMGNVYSTDTQYF.

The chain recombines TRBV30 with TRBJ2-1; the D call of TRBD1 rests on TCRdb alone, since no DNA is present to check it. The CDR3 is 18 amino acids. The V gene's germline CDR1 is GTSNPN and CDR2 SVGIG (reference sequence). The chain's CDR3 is CAWRIYKQPQSSYNEQFF. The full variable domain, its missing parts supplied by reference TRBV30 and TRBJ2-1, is SQTIHQWPATLVQPVGSPLSLECTVEGTSNPNLYWYRQAAGRGLQLLFYSVGIGQISSEVPQNLSASRPQDRQFILSSKKLLLSDSGFYLCAWRIYKQPQSSYNEQFFGPGTRLTVL.

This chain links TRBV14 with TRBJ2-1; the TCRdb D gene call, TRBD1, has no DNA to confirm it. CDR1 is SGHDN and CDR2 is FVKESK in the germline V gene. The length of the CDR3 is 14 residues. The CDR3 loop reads CASSFGTLGGEQFF.

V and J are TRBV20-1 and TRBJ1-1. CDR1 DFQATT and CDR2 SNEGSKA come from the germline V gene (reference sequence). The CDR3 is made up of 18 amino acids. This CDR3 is CSARGYKNDRTVNTEAFF.

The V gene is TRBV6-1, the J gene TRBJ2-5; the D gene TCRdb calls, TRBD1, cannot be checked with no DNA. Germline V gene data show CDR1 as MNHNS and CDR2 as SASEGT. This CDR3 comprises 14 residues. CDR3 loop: CASSGPGGQETQYF.

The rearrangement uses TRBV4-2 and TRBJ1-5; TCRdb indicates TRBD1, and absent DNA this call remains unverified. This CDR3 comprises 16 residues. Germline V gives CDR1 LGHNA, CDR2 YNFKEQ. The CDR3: CASSPPGEGGNQPQHF.

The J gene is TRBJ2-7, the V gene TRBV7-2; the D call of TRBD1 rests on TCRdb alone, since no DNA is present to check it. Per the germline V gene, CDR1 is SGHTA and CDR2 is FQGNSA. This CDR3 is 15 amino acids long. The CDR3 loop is CASSLEGQGAYEQYF.

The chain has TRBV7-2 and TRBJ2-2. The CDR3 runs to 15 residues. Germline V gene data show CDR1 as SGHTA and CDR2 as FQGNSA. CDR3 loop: CASSLVVGYTGELFF.

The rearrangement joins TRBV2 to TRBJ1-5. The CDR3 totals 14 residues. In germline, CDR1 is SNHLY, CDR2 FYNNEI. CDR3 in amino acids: CASSRLNSNQPQHF.

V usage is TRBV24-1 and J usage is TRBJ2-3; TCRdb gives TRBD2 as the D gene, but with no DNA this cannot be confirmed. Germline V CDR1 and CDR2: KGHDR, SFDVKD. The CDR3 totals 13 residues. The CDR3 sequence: CATSRPNTDTQYF.

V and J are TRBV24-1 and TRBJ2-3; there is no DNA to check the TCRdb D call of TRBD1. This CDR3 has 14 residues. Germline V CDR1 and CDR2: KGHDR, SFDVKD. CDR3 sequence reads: CATSMGGGTDTQYF.